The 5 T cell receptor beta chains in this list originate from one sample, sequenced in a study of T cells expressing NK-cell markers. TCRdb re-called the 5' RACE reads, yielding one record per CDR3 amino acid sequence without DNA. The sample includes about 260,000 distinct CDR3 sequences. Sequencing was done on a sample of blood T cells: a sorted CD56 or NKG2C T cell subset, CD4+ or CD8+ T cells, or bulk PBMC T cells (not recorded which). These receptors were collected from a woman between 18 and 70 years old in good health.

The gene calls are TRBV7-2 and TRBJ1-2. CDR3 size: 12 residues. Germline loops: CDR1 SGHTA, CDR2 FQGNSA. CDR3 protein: CASSLDLSGYTF.

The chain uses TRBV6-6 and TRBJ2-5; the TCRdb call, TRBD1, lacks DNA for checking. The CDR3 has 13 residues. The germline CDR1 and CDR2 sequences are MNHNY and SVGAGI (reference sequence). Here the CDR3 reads CASSLGGGGTQYF.

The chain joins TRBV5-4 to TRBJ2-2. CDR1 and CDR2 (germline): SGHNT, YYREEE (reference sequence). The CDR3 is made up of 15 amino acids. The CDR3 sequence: CASSLQVANTGELFF.

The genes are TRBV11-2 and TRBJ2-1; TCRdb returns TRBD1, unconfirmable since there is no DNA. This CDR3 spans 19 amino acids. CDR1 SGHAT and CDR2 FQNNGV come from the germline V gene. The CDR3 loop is CASSPQGSRGTGSYNEQFF.

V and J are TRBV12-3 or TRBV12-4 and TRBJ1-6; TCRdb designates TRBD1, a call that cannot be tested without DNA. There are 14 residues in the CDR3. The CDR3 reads CASSPQGRNSPLHF.